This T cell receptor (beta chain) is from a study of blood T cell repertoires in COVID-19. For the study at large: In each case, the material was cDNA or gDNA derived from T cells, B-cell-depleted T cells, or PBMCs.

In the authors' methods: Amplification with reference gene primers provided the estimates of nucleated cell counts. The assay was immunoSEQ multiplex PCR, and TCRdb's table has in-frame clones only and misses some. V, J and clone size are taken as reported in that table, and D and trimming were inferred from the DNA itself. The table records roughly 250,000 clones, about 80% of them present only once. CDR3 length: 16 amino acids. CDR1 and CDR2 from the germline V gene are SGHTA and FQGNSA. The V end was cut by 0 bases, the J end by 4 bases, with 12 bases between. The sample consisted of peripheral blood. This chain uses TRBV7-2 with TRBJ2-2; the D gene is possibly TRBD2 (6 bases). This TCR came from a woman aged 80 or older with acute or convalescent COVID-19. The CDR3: CASSLASGTTTGELFF. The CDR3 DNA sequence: TGTGCCAGCAGCTTAGCTAGCGGAACAACCACCGGGGAGCTGTTTTTT.